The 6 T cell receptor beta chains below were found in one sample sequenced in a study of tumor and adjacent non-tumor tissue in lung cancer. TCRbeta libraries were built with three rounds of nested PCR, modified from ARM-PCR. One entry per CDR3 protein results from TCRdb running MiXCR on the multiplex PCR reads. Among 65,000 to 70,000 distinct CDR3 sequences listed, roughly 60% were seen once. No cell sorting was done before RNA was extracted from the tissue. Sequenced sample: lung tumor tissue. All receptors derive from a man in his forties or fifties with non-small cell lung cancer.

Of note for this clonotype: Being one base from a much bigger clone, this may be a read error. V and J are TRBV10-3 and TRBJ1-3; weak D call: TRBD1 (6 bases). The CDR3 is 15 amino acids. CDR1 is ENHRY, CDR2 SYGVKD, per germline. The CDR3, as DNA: TGTGCCATCATGAGTGCCGACAGGTTTGGAAACAACATATATTTT. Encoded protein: CAIMSADRFGNNIYF.

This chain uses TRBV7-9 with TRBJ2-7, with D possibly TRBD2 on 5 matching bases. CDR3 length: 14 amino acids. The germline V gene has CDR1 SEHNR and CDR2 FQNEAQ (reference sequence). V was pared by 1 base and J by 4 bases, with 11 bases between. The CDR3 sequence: CASSLGLGLYEQYF. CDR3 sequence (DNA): TGTGCCAGCAGCTTAGGACTCGGACTTTACGAGCAGTACTTC.

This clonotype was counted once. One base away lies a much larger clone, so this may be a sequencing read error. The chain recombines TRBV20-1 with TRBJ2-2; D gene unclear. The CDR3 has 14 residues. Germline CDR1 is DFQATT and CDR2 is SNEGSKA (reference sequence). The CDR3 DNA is TGCAATGCCTATTCTATGGGGATAACCGGGGAGCTGTTTTTT. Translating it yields CNAYSMGITGELFF.

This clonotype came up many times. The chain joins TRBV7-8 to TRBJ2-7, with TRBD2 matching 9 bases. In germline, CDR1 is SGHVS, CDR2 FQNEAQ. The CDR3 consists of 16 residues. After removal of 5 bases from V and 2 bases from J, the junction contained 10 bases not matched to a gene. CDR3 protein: CASSRSMGLATYEQYF. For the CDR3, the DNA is TGTGCCAGCAGCCGATCGATGGGACTAGCCACCTACGAGCAGTACTTC.

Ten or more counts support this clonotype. CDR3 coding DNA: TGTGCCAGCAGTGGGGACAGGACGCTGTCGAGGAACAATCAGCCCCAGCATTTT. As protein: CASSGDRTLSRNNQPQHF. The chain links TRBV2 to TRBJ1-5; 8 bases align to TRBD1. Trimming cost V 4 bases and J 3 bases; bases outside gene matches: 14. This CDR3 is 18 amino acids long. Germline assignment: CDR1 SNHLY and CDR2 FYNNEI. The variable domain in full, with the rest retrieved from reference TRBV2 and TRBJ1-5, is EPEVTQTPSHQVTQMGQEVILRCVPISNHLYFYWYRQILGQKVEFLVSFYNNEISEKSEIFDDQFSVERPDGSNFTLKIRSTKLEDSAMYFCASSGDRTLSRNNQPQHFGDGTRLSIL.

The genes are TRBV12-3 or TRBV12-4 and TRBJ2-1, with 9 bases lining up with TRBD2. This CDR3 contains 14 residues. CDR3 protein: CGRLIAGANNEQFF. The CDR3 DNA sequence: TGTGGCAGGTTAATAGCGGGAGCGAACAATGAGCAGTTCTTC.